The 11 T cell receptor beta chains below were found in one sample sequenced in a study of shared clonotypes between healthy human individuals. CD45RO-negative CD8 cells positively selected for CCR7 made up the naive population, which excluded terminally differentiated effector memory CD45RA+ cells. Measured with immunoSEQ multiplex PCR; TCRdb has only the in-frame clones, and not every one. The repertoire holds hundreds of thousands of clones, with roughly 95% as singletons. Material: naive CD8+ T cells sorted from blood. Source of these receptors: a woman aged 25 to 45 in good health.

This chain connects TRBV7-9 to TRBJ1-5; 10 nucleotides align to TRBD1. The trim removed 5 bases at V and 6 bases at J, leaving 7 bases unmatched. The CDR3 contains 15 residues. CDR1 is SEHNR, CDR2 FQNEAQ, per germline (reference sequence). DNA of the CDR3: TGTGCCAGCAGCCGACAGGGGGCTGGTAGTCAGCCCCAGCATTTT. Amino acid sequence: CASSRQGAGSQPQHF.

V gene TRBV27 combines with J gene TRBJ2-1; tentative D call: TRBD2 (6 bases). The germline V gene has CDR1 MNHEY and CDR2 SMNVEV (reference sequence). There are 14 residues in the CDR3. Trimming took off 2 bases at V and 8 bases at J, with 13 bases between the two ends. The CDR3 sequence: CASSLGSRGYEQFF. The DNA for the CDR3 is TGTGCCAGCAGTTTAGGGAGTCGGGGGTATGAGCAGTTCTTC.

The chain joins TRBV27 to TRBJ2-1, with TRBD2 matching 7 bases. CDR3 length: 13 residues. Germline V gene data show CDR1 as MNHEY and CDR2 as SMNVEV (reference sequence). The V and J ends lost 6 bases and 8 bases, in that order; junction bases with no gene match: 7. Here the CDR3 DNA reads TGTGCCAGCAGCCTGAGAGCGGGATATGAGCAGTTCTTC. It encodes CASSLRAGYEQFF.

J is TRBJ2-5 and V is TRBV10-1; D is possibly TRBD1 (5 bases). Germline V gene data show CDR1 as WNHNN and CDR2 as SYGVQD (reference sequence). V was shortened by 5 bases and J by 4 bases, with 17 bases between the two germline ends. The CDR3 contains 15 residues. The CDR3 nucleotides are TGCGCCAGCAGTTCAGGGAAATCGGGTGGAGAGACCCAGTACTTC. Protein: CASSSGKSGGETQYF.

This sequence joins TRBV5-6 and TRBJ2-7; D call uncertain. CDR1 and CDR2 (germline): SGHDT, YYEEEE. The CDR3 length is 14 residues. V was cut by 4 bases and J by 2 bases, with 13 bases left in between. The CDR3 DNA follows: TGTGCCAGCAGCGCGTGGGCAGGAGCCTACGAGCAGTACTTC. Its translation: CASSAWAGAYEQYF.

The V and J genes are TRBV19 and TRBJ1-2, with unresolved D. This CDR3 has 12 amino acids. Trimming pared 1 base from V and 6 bases from J, leaving 6 bases between. CDR1 is LNHDA, CDR2 SQIVND, per germline (reference sequence). The CDR3 DNA reads as TGTGCCAGTAGTATAGCCGGGGATGGCTACACCTTC. It yields the protein CASSIAGDGYTF.

The CDR3 sequence: CASSPVGQGDYYGYTF. CDR3 nucleotides: TGTGCCAGCAGCCCCGTGGGGCAGGGAGACTACTATGGCTACACCTTC. V usage is TRBV28 and J usage is TRBJ1-2, with D possibly matching TRBD1 (5 bases). The CDR3 totals 16 residues. Germline CDR1 and CDR2: MDHEN and SYDVKM. The ends were cut back, 6 bases at V and 3 bases at J, with 20 bases in the middle.

V and J are TRBV7-9 and TRBJ2-7; 8 positions agree with TRBD1. Germline CDR1 and CDR2: SEHNR and FQNEAQ (reference sequence). V trimming: 5 bases; J trimming: 0 bases; junction bases outside the gene matches: 6. The CDR3 runs 15 residues. CDR3 sequence (DNA): TGTGCCAGCAGCCTGTGGACAGGGAGCTCCTACGAGCAGTACTTC. This codes for CASSLWTGSSYEQYF. Variable domain in full (rest from reference TRBV7-9 and TRBJ2-7): DTGVSQNPRHKITKRGQNVTFRCDPISEHNRLYWYRQTLGQGPEFLTYFQNEAQLEKSRLLSDRFSAERPKGSFSTLEIQRTEQGDSAMYLCASSLWTGSSYEQYFGPGTRLTVT.

This clone has just one count. The gene calls are TRBV6-1 and TRBJ1-2; 9 positions agree with TRBD1. This CDR3 is 16 amino acids long. In germline, CDR1 is MNHNS, CDR2 SASEGT. The V gene end was trimmed by 4 bases and the J gene end by 8 bases; junction bases not matched to a gene: 14. CDR3 DNA sequence: TGTGCCAGCAGTGCCGGGACAGGGAGTATAGCTAGCGGCTACACCTTC. Translation: CASSAGTGSIASGYTF.

The chain carries TRBV28 and TRBJ1-1; 10 bases align to TRBD1. CDR1 is MDHEN and CDR2 is SYDVKM in the germline V gene. The ends lost 5 bases at V and 4 bases at J; junction bases unmatched: 7. This CDR3 is built from 15 residues. The CDR3 DNA is TGTGCCAGCAGTGGGGGGACAGGGGTGGGCACTGAAGCTTTCTTT. As protein: CASSGGTGVGTEAFF.

This clone was seen only once. The chain joins TRBV28 to TRBJ2-1; the D gene is possibly TRBD2 (5 bases). V was shortened by 2 bases and J by 8 bases, with 13 bases between the two germline ends. CDR1 is MDHEN and CDR2 is SYDVKM in the germline V gene. This CDR3 is built from 14 residues. The CDR3 nucleotides are TGTGCCAGCAGTTTAGTGCTAGCTGAGGATGAGCAGTTCTTC. The encoded protein is CASSLVLAEDEQFF.